This passage covers 10 T cell receptor beta chains from one sample sequenced in a study of control samples from healthy donors and cancer patients. Some clones are missing from TCRdb's copy, which holds only in-frame ones; the method was immunoSEQ multiplex PCR. The sample lists more than 90,000 clones; about 89% were seen once. Source material: blood. The receptor set was obtained from a man aged 30 to 45 in good health.

CDR3 amino acids: CASSLEDTQYF. Written as DNA, the CDR3 is TGTGCCAGCAGCTTGGAAGATACGCAGTATTTT. This rearrangement joins TRBV5-4 to TRBJ2-3, with unresolved D. V was cut by 0 bases and J by 5 bases, with 1 base left in between. Germline CDR1 reads SGHNT; CDR2 reads YYREEE (reference sequence). This CDR3 spans 11 amino acids.

This chain links TRBV6-1 with TRBJ1-1; perhaps TRBD1 as D (5 bases). This CDR3 spans 14 amino acids. Germline loops: CDR1 MNHNS, CDR2 SASEGT. Trimming pared 2 bases from V and 5 bases from J, leaving 12 bases between. CDR3 loop: CASSESDWGTEAFF. The CDR3 DNA reads TGTGCCAGCAGTGAATCGGATTGGGGGACTGAAGCTTTCTTT.

The chain uses TRBV3-1 (or the pseudogene TRBV3-2) and TRBJ2-2, with 9 nucleotides matching TRBD1. The V gene's germline CDR1 is LGHDT and CDR2 YNNKEL (reference sequence). The junction had 12 bases not matched to a gene; V was cut back by 5 bases and J by 2 bases. The CDR3 is made up of 18 amino acids. CDR3 region: CASSFGTGRQINTGELFF. The DNA of the CDR3 is TGTGCCAGCAGCTTCGGGACAGGGCGACAAATTAACACCGGGGAGCTGTTTTTT.

This chain links TRBV3-1 (or the pseudogene TRBV3-2) with TRBJ1-3; weak D call: TRBD1 (5 bases). V lost 1 base, J lost 8 bases, and 15 bases lay in between. This CDR3 contains 15 residues. From germline, CDR1 is LGHDT and CDR2 YNNKEL (reference sequence). Here the CDR3 DNA reads TGTGCCAGCAGCCAAGGTCGGGGGAGTTTAGACACCATATATTTT. This gives the protein CASSQGRGSLDTIYF.

The chain is built from TRBV5-4 and TRBJ1-1, with D possibly TRBD1 on 5 matching bases. The germline V and J ends were trimmed by 3 bases and 10 bases, with 13 bases remaining between them. The CDR3 contains 12 residues. Germline V CDR1 and CDR2: SGHNT, YYREEE (reference sequence). CDR3 in amino acids: CASSSDSGRAFF. The CDR3 DNA reads TGTGCCAGCAGCTCAGACAGTGGTAGAGCTTTCTTT.

This rearrangement joins TRBV13 to TRBJ2-1, with D hard to call. V lost 5 bases and J 4 bases, leaving 15 bases between the germline ends. Germline values: CDR1 PRHDT, CDR2 FYEKMQ (reference sequence). The CDR3 spans 15 residues. The CDR3 coding sequence is TGTGCCAGCAGCACTCAAAATCTAGGTTACAATGAGCAGTTCTTC. Its protein product is CASSTQNLGYNEQFF.

The V call is TRBV4-1, the J call TRBJ2-2, with 7 positions matching TRBD1. This CDR3 has 16 residues. Germline values: CDR1 MGHRA, CDR2 YSYEKL. Germline trimming cut 1 base from V and 7 bases from J; bases unmatched to any gene: 9. DNA of the CDR3: TGCGCCAGCAGCCAAGCGGCAGGGGGTGTTAACGGGGAGCTGTTTTTT. As protein: CASSQAAGGVNGELFF.

This sequence joins TRBV11-3 and TRBJ2-3, with TRBD2 as a possible D gene (5 bases). Trimming removed 8 bases at V and 5 bases at J, with 8 bases between. There are 11 residues in the CDR3. Per germline, CDR1 SGHNT and CDR2 YENEEA. DNA for the CDR3: TGTGCCAGCGCCGGAGGAGATACGCAGTATTTT. As protein: CASAGGDTQYF.

About this clone: Distinct nucleotide sequences in the sample also encode this CDR3. This chain uses TRBV5-1 with TRBJ1-1, with no clear D. The CDR3 is 13 amino acids. Between the trimmed V and J ends, which lost 0 bases and 1 base, there was a span of 4 bases. CDR1 and CDR2 from the germline V gene are SGHRS and YFSETQ. The CDR3 sequence is CASSLDRNTEAFF. The CDR3 bases are TGCGCCAGCAGCTTGGACAGGAACACTGAAGCTTTCTTT.

V gene TRBV27 combines with J gene TRBJ1-5; D gene unclear. CDR3 length: 14 residues. The V and J ends lost 4 bases and 7 bases respectively, with 14 bases between them. Germline V gene sequence: CDR1 MNHEY, CDR2 SMNVEV (reference sequence). CDR3 protein: CASSSDRTRQPQHF. The CDR3 DNA follows: TGTGCCAGCAGTTCGGATAGGACGCGCCAGCCCCAGCATTTT.